Reported below is one T cell receptor beta chain. Measured with immunoSEQ multiplex PCR; TCRdb has only the in-frame clones, and not every one. The sample records over 80,000 clones, around 96% being singletons. These data originate in a study of technical replicates of blood from a few donors. Germline loops: CDR1 LNHDA, CDR2 SQIVND (reference sequence). After removal of 10 bases from V and 8 bases from J, the junction contained 11 bases not matched to a gene. The CDR3 extends over 13 amino acids. This sequence originates from a human donor in good health. The rearrangement joins TRBV19 to TRBJ2-1; 7 bases are a match to TRBD1. Sequencing was done on a sample of T cells isolated from PBMCs. CDR3 amino acids: CATKDRSRDEQFF. CDR3 in DNA: TGTGCCACTAAGGACAGGTCGAGGGATGAGCAGTTCTTC.